This TCR beta chain is drawn from a study of T cell responses to AZD1222 COVID-19 vaccine. Overall study results and limits: No day 14 peak samples; only post-peak repertoires were characterized.

The CDR3 is made up of 16 amino acids. From germline, CDR1 is SGHAT and CDR2 FQNNGV. The ends lost 4 bases at V and 6 bases at J; junction bases unmatched: 11. This clone was seen a single time. Antigen unknown. The protocol was immunoSEQ multiplex PCR, while the TCRdb copy is restricted to in-frame clones and leaves out a portion. The table has 95,000 to 110,000 clones, over 80% seen once. The sequences come from peripheral blood, collected 28 days after the second AZD1222 dose. The TCR was taken from an adult who received the AZD1222 COVID-19 vaccine. The V call is TRBV11-2, the J call TRBJ2-3; 9 bases map to TRBD2. The CDR3 nucleotides are TGTGCCAGCAGCTCCCCGGGCGGGAGGGCTCTGGATACGCAGTATTTT. It codes for CASSSPGGRALDTQYF.